The 4 T cell receptor beta chains reported below all come from one sample, sequenced in a study of ipilimumab plus nivolumab after autologous stem cell transplantation. TCRdb keeps only in-frame clones here, not all; method: immunoSEQ multiplex PCR. Found here are fewer than 95,000 clones, approximately 83% of them singletons; the top ten hold 2.2%. The sequencing here drew on PBMCs, taken in a trial of ipilimumab plus nivolumab as post-transplant consolidation. These receptors came from a male donor with diffuse large B-cell lymphoma.

The chain is built from TRBV2 and TRBJ1-5; a weak D match, TRBD1 (5 bases). Germline lookup yields CDR1 SNHLY and CDR2 FYNNEI. This CDR3 spans 20 amino acids. The ends were cut back, 4 bases at V and 0 bases at J, with 25 bases in the middle. The CDR3 DNA reads TGTGCCAGCAGTGTACCGAGAGAGGGACCCGTACGTTATAGCAATCAGCCCCAGCATTTT. Translation: CASSVPREGPVRYSNQPQHF.

The V and J genes are TRBV6-5 and TRBJ2-5; 9 nucleotides line up with TRBD1. V was clipped by 7 bases and J by 5 bases; unmatched bases: 5. This CDR3 comprises 13 residues. The germline V gene encodes CDR1 MNHEY and CDR2 SVGAGI. DNA for the CDR3: TGTGCCAGCAATACAGGGGGCGCGGAGACCCAGTACTTC. Translation: CASNTGGAETQYF.

In regard to this clone: An end of the junction does not agree with germline; a read error may underlie this. The chain combines TRBV2 with TRBJ2-6; D possibly uses TRBD1 or TRBD2 (5 bases each). The germline V gene encodes CDR1 SNHLY and CDR2 FYNNEI. The CDR3 is 17 residues long. CDR3 residues: CASRSGTYDSWANVLTF. DNA for the CDR3: TGTGCCAGCAGGTCCGGGACGTACGACTCTTGGGCCAACGTCCTGACTTTC.

This clone was detected a few times. V is TRBV15 and J is TRBJ1-5; D ambiguous. Germline values: CDR1 LNHNV, CDR2 YYDKDF (reference sequence). The V gene lost 4 bases and the J gene lost 1 base, with 20 bases spanning the gap. This CDR3 has 18 amino acids. The CDR3 is CATSTPYNRDPSNQPQHF. Here the CDR3 DNA reads TGTGCCACCAGCACCCCGTATAATAGGGATCCGAGCAATCAGCCCCAGCATTTT.